What follows describes a single TCR beta chain. With 0 bases removed from V and 6 bases from J, the gap between germline ends came to 13 bases. Germline-derived CDR1 and CDR2 are SQVTM and ANQGSEA. The CDR3 is 14 amino acids. The sample comes from a study of blood T cells in healthy people across ages. A second PCR, run for about 6 to 11 cycles, used a sample-barcoded 5' primer plus a J-beta primer mix. TCRdb fed the 5' RACE reads into MiXCR, producing one record per CDR3 protein. The sample consists of roughly 550,000 distinct CDR3 sequences, 24% of them appearing once. The sample was also reused in another study, on T cells of mothers and their children.

This receptor was obtained from a boy between 10 and 17 years old in good health. Sequencing was performed on blood. The chain couples TRBV29-1 to TRBJ2-3, with D perhaps matching TRBD2 (6 bases). The CDR3 DNA is TGCAGCGTTGAAGATGGGCGGGGAGTGGATACGCAGTATTTT. It is translated as CSVEDGRGVDTQYF.